Listed here is a single TCR beta chain. Original processing methods: Scientists estimated how many nucleated cells there were by amplifying reference gene primers. TCRdb keeps only in-frame clones here, not all; method: immunoSEQ multiplex PCR. That table supplies the V and J calls and clone size; D and trimming were determined from the DNA. Of roughly 380,000 clones listed, around 85% are singletons. These data belong to a study of blood T cell repertoires in COVID-19. For the study at large: PBMCs, B-cell-depleted T cells, or T cells provided the cDNA or gDNA that made up the material.

This CDR3 comprises 12 residues. Germline lookup yields CDR1 WNHNN and CDR2 SYGVQD (reference sequence). The V end was cut by 4 bases, the J end by 8 bases, with 11 bases between. The sample was peripheral blood. V and J are TRBV10-1 and TRBJ1-1; D is undetermined. This sequence was found in a woman between 18 and 29 years old with acute or convalescent COVID-19. The CDR3: CASSGPASEAFF. CDR3 bases: TGCGCCAGCAGTGGACCAGCGTCGGAAGCTTTCTTT.